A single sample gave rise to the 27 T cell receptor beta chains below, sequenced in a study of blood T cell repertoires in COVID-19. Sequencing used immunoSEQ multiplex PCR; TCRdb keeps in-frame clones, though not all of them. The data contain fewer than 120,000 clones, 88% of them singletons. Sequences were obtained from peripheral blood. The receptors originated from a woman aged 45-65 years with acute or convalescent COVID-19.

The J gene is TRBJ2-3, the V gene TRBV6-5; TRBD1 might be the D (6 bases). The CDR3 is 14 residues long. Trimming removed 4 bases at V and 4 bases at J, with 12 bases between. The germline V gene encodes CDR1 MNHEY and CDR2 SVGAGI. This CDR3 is CASSFLQGSDTQYF. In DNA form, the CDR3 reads TGTGCCAGCAGTTTCCTCCAGGGGTCAGATACGCAGTATTTT.

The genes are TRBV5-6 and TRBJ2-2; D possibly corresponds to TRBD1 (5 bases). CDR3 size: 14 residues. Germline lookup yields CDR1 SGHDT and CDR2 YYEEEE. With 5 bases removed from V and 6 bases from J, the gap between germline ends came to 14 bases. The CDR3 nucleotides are TGTGCCAGCAGTCTTGGGGCGGTGTCCGGGGAGCTGTTTTTT. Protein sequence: CASSLGAVSGELFF.

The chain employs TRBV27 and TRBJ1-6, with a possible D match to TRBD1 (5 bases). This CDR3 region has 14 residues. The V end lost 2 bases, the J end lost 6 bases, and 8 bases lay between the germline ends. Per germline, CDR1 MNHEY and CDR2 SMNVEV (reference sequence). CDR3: CASSLGHPNSPLHF. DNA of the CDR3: TGTGCCAGCAGTTTAGGACACCCTAATTCACCCCTCCACTTT.

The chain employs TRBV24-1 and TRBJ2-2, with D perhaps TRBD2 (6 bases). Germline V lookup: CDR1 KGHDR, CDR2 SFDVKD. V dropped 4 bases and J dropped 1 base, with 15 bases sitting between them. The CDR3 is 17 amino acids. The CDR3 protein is CATSEALSGGNTGELFF. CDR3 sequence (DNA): TGTGCCACCAGTGAGGCCCTTAGCGGTGGGAACACCGGGGAGCTGTTTTTT.

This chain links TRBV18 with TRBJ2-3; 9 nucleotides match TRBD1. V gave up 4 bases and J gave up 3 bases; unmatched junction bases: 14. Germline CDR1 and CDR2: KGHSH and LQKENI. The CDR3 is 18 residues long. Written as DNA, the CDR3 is TGTGCCAGCTCACGTATACAGGGGGCTTCTACTATTACAGATACGCAGTATTTT. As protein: CASSRIQGASTITDTQYF.

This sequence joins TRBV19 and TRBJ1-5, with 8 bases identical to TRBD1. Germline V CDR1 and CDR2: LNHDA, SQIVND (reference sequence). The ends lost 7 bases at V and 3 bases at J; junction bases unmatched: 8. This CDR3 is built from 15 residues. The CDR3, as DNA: TGTGCCAGTACCCCGCAGGGGGCCGCCAATCAGCCCCAGCATTTT. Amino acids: CASTPQGAANQPQHF.

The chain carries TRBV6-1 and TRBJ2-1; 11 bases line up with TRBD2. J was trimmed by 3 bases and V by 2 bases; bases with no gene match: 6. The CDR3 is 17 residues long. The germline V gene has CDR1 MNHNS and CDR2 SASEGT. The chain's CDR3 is CASSEKTSGTLYNEQFF. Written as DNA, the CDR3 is TGTGCCAGCAGTGAAAAGACTAGCGGGACACTCTACAATGAGCAGTTCTTC.

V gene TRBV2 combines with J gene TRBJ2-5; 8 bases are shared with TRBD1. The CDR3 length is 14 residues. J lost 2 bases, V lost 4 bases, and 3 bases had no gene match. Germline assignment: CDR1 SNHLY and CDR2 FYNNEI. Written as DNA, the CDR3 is TGTGCCAGCAGTGCAGGGGGCCGACAAGAGACCCAGTACTTC. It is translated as CASSAGGRQETQYF.

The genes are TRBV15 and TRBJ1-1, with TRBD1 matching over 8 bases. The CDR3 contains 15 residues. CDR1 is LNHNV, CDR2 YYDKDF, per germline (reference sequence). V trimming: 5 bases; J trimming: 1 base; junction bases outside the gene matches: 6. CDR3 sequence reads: CATSVRDRKNTEAFF. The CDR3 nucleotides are TGTGCCACCAGCGTGAGGGACAGGAAGAACACTGAAGCTTTCTTT.

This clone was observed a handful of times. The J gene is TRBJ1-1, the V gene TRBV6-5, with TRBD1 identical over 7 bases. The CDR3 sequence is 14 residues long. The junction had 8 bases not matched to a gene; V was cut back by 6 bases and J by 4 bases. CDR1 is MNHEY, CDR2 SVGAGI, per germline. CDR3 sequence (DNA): TGTGCCAGCAGGGTCACAGGGGCTACCACTGAAGCTTTCTTT. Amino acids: CASRVTGATTEAFF.

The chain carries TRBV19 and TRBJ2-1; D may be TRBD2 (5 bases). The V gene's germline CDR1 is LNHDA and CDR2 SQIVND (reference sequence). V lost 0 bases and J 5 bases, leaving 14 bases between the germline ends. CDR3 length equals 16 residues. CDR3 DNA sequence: TGTGCCAGTAGTATAGATCCCCCCGGACTGAACAATGAGCAGTTCTTC. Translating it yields CASSIDPPGLNNEQFF.

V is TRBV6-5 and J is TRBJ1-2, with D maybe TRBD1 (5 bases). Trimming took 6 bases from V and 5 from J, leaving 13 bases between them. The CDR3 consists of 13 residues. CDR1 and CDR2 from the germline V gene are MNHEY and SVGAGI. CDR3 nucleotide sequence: TGTGCCAGCAGCCGGACAAGACTTTATGGCTACACCTTC. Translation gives CASSRTRLYGYTF.

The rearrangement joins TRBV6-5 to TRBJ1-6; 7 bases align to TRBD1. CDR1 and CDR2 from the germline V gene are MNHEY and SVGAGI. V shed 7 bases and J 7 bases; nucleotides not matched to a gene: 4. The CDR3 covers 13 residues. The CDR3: CASKLTGNSPLHF. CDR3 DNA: TGTGCCAGCAAATTGACAGGGAATTCACCCCTCCACTTT.

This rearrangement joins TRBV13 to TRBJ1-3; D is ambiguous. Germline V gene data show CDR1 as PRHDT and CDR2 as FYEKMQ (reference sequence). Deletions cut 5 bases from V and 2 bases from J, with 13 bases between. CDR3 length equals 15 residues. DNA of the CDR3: TGTGCCAGCAGCCCTGGAGGGTCCGCTGGAAACACCATATATTTT. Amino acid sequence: CASSPGGSAGNTIYF. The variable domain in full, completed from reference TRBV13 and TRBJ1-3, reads AAGVIQSPRHLIKEKRETATLKCYPIPRHDTVYWYQQGPGQDPQFLISFYEKMQSDKGSIPDRFSAQQFSDYHSELNMSSLELGDSALYFCASSPGGSAGNTIYFGEGSWLTVV.

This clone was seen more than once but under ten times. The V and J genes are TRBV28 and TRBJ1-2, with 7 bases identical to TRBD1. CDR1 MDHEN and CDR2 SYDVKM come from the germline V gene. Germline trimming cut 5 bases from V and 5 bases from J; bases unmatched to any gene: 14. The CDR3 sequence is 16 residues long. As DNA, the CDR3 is TGTGCCAGCAGTAGACAGGGACCAACTCCCCATTATGGCTACACCTTC. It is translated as CASSRQGPTPHYGYTF.

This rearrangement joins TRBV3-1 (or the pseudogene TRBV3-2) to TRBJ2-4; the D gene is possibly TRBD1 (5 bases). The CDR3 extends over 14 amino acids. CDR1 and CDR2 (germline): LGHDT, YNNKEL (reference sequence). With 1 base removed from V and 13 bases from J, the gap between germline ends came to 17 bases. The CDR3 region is CASSQVGAPSWQYF. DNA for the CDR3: TGTGCCAGCAGCCAAGTAGGGGCTCCATCGTGGCAGTACTTC.

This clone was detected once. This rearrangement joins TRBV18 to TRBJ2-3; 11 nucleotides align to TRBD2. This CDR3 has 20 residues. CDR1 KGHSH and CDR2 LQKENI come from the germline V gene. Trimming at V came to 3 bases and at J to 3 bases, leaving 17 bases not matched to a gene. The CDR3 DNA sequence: TGTGCCAGCTCACCCTTGGTTCCTCTAGCGGGAGGCCCCCAGACAGATACGCAGTATTTT. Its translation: CASSPLVPLAGGPQTDTQYF.

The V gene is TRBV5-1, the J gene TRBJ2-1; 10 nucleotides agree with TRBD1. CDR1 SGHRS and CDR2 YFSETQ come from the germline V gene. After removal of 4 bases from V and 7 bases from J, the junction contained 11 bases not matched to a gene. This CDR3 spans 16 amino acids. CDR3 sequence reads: CASSTIRQGADNEQFF. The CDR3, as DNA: TGCGCCAGCAGCACCATACGACAGGGGGCGGATAATGAGCAGTTCTTC.

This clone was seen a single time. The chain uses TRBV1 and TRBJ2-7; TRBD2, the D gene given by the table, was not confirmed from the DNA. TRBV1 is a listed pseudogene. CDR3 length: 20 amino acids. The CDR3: CTSSQDPPTSGRPSSYEQYF. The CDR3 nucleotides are TGCACCAGCAGCCAAGACCCCCCCACTAGCGGGAGGCCTAGCTCCTACGAGCAGTACTTC.

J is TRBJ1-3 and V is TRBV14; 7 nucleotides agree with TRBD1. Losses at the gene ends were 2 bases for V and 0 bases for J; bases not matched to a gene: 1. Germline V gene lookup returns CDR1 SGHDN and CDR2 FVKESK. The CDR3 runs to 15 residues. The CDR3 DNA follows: TGTGCCAGCAGCCAACGGACAGGCTCTGGAAACACCATATATTTT. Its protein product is CASSQRTGSGNTIYF.

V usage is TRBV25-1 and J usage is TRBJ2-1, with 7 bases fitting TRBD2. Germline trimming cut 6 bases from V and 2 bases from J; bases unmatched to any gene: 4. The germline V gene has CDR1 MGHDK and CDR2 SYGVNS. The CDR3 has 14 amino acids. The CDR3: CASRAGVTYNEQFF. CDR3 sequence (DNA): TGTGCCAGCAGGGCGGGAGTCACCTACAATGAGCAGTTCTTC.

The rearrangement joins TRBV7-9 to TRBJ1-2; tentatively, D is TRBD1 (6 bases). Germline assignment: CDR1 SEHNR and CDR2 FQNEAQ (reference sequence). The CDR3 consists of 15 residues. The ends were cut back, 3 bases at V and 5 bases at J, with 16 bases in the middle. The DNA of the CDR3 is TGTGCCAGCAGCTTGAAGCAGGGGCACTATTATGGCTACACCTTC. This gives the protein CASSLKQGHYYGYTF.

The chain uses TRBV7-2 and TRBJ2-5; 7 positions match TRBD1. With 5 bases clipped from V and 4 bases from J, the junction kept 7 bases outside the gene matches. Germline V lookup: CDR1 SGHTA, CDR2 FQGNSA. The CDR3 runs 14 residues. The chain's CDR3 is CASSPDRVRETQYF. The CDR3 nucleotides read TGTGCCAGCAGCCCCGACAGGGTTCGAGAGACCCAGTACTTC.

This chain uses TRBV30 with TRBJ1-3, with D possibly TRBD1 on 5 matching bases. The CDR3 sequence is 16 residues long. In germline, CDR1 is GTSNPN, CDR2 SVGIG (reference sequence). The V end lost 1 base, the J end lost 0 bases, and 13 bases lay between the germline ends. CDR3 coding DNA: TGTGCCTGGAGTGGACAGACCAGGGTCTCTGGAAACACCATATATTTT. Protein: CAWSGQTRVSGNTIYF.

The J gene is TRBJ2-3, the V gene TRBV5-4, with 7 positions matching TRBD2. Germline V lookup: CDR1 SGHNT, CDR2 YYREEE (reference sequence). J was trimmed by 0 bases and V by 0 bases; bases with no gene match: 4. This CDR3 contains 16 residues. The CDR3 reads CASSLVGLPSTDTQYF. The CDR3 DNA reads TGTGCCAGCAGCTTGGTGGGACTACCTAGCACAGATACGCAGTATTTT.

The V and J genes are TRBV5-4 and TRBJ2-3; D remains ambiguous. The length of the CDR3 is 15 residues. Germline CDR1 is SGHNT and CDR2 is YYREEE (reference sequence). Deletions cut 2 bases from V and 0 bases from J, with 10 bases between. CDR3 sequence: CASSLSASSTDTQYF. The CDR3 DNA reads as TGTGCCAGCAGCTTATCCGCGTCTAGCACAGATACGCAGTATTTT.

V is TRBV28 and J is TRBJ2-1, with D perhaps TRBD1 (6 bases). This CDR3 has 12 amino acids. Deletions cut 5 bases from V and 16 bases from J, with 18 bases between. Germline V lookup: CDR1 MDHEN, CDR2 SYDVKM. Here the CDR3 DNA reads TGTGCCAGCAGTCCTACCAGGGGAAGCCGATTCTTC. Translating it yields CASSPTRGSRFF.